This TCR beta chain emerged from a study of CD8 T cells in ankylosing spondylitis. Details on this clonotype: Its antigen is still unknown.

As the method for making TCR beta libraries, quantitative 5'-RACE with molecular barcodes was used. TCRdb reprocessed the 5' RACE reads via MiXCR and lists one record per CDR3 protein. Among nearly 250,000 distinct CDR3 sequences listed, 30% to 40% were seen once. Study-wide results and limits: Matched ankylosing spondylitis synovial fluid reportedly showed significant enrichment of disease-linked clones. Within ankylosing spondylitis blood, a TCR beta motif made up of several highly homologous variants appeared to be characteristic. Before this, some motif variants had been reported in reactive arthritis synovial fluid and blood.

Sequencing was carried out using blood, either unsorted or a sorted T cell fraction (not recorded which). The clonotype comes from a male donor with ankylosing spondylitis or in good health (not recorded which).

CDR3 residues: CASSLQPGGETQYF. In DNA, the CDR3 is TGCGCCAGCAGCTTGCAACCGGGTGGCGAGACCCAGTACTTC. The genes are TRBV5-1 and TRBJ2-5; no reliable D call. The CDR3 runs 14 residues. Trimming cost V 1 base and J 5 bases, with 12 bases left between them. CDR1 and CDR2 (germline): SGHRS, YFSETQ.